A selection of T cell receptor beta chains follows, all from one sample in a study of PD-1 blockade in classical Hodgkin lymphoma. The protocol was immunoSEQ multiplex PCR, while the TCRdb copy is restricted to in-frame clones and leaves out a portion. The table records 110,000 or so clones, roughly nine tenths of them present only once. The sample here was peripheral blood mononuclear cells (PBMCs), taken before the second cycle of nivolumab. Every receptor here comes from a human donor with classical Hodgkin lymphoma. CDR3s include the opening cysteine and the closing phenylalanine or tryptophan. Each record gives: V gene, D gene, J gene, clone size, CDR3 protein, CDR3 DNA. The D gene is left open where the match is weak. For some rows the clone size is stated as once, few or many, or as a class when expanded; others skip it.

v_call: TRBV7-9; d_call: TRBD2; j_call: TRBJ2-3; clone_size: once; cdr3_aa: CASSLGVAGATDTQYF; cdr3_nt: TGTGCCAGCAGCTTAGGAGTAGCGGGAGCCACAGATACGCAGTATTTT
v_call: TRBV7-9; d_call: NA; j_call: TRBJ2-7; clone_size: NA; cdr3_aa: CASSLFPTYEQYF; cdr3_nt: TGTGCCAGCAGCTTATTCCCTACGTACGAGCAGTACTTC
v_call: TRBV2; d_call: NA; j_call: TRBJ2-2; clone_size: NA; cdr3_aa: CASRIDNTGELFF; cdr3_nt: TGTGCCAGCAGAATTGATAACACCGGGGAGCTGTTTTTT
v_call: TRBV7-2; d_call: TRBD1; j_call: TRBJ1-2; clone_size: NA; cdr3_aa: CASSLDRGTNYGYTF; cdr3_nt: TGTGCCAGCAGCTTGGACAGGGGGACGAACTATGGCTACACCTTC
v_call: TRBV6-5; d_call: TRBD2; j_call: TRBJ2-3; clone_size: NA; cdr3_aa: CASSRTSGPTDTQYF; cdr3_nt: TGTGCCAGCAGTAGGACTAGCGGCCCCACAGATACGCAGTATTTT
v_call: TRBV19; d_call: NA; j_call: TRBJ2-7; clone_size: NA; cdr3_aa: CASSMVSTTQYEQYF; cdr3_nt: TGTGCCAGTAGTATGGTCTCCACCACCCAGTACGAGCAGTACTTC
v_call: TRBV5-1; d_call: TRBD2; j_call: TRBJ2-1; clone_size: NA; cdr3_aa: CASSSTPAGVSYNEQFF; cdr3_nt: TGCGCCAGCAGCTCAACCCCGGCGGGAGTGTCCTACAATGAGCAGTTCTTC
v_call: TRBV18; d_call: TRBD1; j_call: TRBJ2-5; clone_size: NA; cdr3_aa: CASSSGQARGETQYF; cdr3_nt: TGTGCCAGCTCATCGGGACAGGCCAGGGGGGAGACCCAGTACTTC
v_call: TRBV7-8; d_call: TRBD1; j_call: TRBJ1-2; clone_size: NA; cdr3_aa: CASSLGPGQGNYGYTF; cdr3_nt: TGTGCCAGCAGCTTGGGGCCGGGACAGGGGAACTATGGCTACACCTTC
v_call: TRBV28; d_call: TRBD2; j_call: TRBJ2-1; clone_size: NA; cdr3_aa: CASSSSGRVTYNEQFF; cdr3_nt: TGTGCCAGCAGTTCAAGCGGGAGGGTCACTTACAATGAGCAGTTCTTC
v_call: TRBV27; d_call: TRBD2; j_call: TRBJ2-2; clone_size: NA; cdr3_aa: CASSSAGANTGELFF; cdr3_nt: TGTGCCAGCAGTTCAGCGGGAGCGAACACCGGGGAGCTGTTTTTT
v_call: TRBV13; d_call: TRBD2; j_call: TRBJ2-1; clone_size: few; cdr3_aa: CASSPPTSASYNEQFF; cdr3_nt: TGTGCCAGCAGCCCCCCGACTAGCGCCTCCTACAATGAGCAGTTCTTC
v_call: TRBV28; d_call: NA; j_call: TRBJ2-5; clone_size: NA; cdr3_aa: CASRPTGQRETQYF; cdr3_nt: TGTGCCAGCAGGCCGACAGGTCAGAGGGAGACCCAGTACTTC
v_call: TRBV7-2; d_call: NA; j_call: TRBJ1-3; clone_size: NA; cdr3_aa: CASSPRQASSGNTIYF; cdr3_nt: TGTGCCAGCAGCCCGCGACAGGCGAGCTCTGGAAACACCATATATTTT
v_call: TRBV25-1; d_call: TRBD2; j_call: TRBJ2-3; clone_size: NA; cdr3_aa: CASSASAGGRTDTQYF; cdr3_nt: TGTGCCAGCAGTGCCTCAGCGGGAGGGAGGACAGATACGCAGTATTTT
v_call: TRBV7-9; d_call: NA; j_call: TRBJ2-1; clone_size: NA; cdr3_aa: CASRLASGSYNEQFF; cdr3_nt: TGTGCCAGCAGGTTAGCGTCAGGCTCCTACAATGAGCAGTTCTTC
v_call: TRBV4-1; d_call: TRBD1; j_call: TRBJ2-1; clone_size: NA; cdr3_aa: CASSRTGTGKGNEQFF; cdr3_nt: TGCGCCAGCAGCCGAACCGGGACAGGGAAGGGAAATGAGCAGTTCTTC
v_call: TRBV4-1; d_call: NA; j_call: TRBJ1-1; clone_size: NA; cdr3_aa: CASSQAPIGGTEAFF; cdr3_nt: TGCGCCAGCAGCCAAGCTCCCATCGGGGGCACTGAAGCTTTCTTT
v_call: TRBV5-6; d_call: NA; j_call: TRBJ1-2; clone_size: NA; cdr3_aa: CASSWRGAQFGYTF; cdr3_nt: TGTGCCAGCAGCTGGCGGGGGGCACAATTTGGCTACACCTTC
v_call: TRBV6-5; d_call: NA; j_call: TRBJ1-2; clone_size: once; cdr3_aa: CASQSSYGYTF; cdr3_nt: TGTGCCAGCCAGAGCAGCTATGGCTACACCTTC
v_call: TRBV11-3; d_call: NA; j_call: TRBJ2-5; clone_size: NA; cdr3_aa: CASSSRYQETQYF; cdr3_nt: TGTGCCAGCAGCTCCCGGTACCAAGAGACCCAGTACTTC
v_call: TRBV19; d_call: NA; j_call: TRBJ1-4; clone_size: few; cdr3_aa: CASSIHEGMGEKLFF; cdr3_nt: TGTGCCAGTAGTATACATGAGGGGATGGGTGAAAAACTGTTTTTT
v_call: TRBV15; d_call: NA; j_call: TRBJ2-4; clone_size: NA; cdr3_aa: CATSRDLSETSIQYF; cdr3_nt: TGTGCCACCAGCAGAGATCTCAGCGAGACGAGCATTCAGTACTTC
v_call: TRBV18; d_call: TRBD2; j_call: TRBJ2-1; clone_size: NA; cdr3_aa: CASSPIGLAEIYNEQFF; cdr3_nt: TGTGCCAGCTCACCAATCGGGCTAGCGGAAATCTACAATGAGCAGTTCTTC
v_call: TRBV29-1; d_call: NA; j_call: TRBJ2-6; clone_size: NA; cdr3_aa: CSAQGGSGANVLTF; cdr3_nt: TGCAGCGCCCAAGGGGGCTCTGGGGCCAACGTCCTGACTTTC
v_call: TRBV5-1; d_call: NA; j_call: TRBJ2-3; clone_size: NA; cdr3_aa: CASSLGQHTDTQYF; cdr3_nt: TGCGCCAGCAGCTTGGGACAGCACACAGATACGCAGTATTTT
v_call: TRBV2; d_call: NA; j_call: TRBJ1-3; clone_size: NA; cdr3_aa: CASSYDTPHSGNTIYF; cdr3_nt: TGTGCCAGCAGCTATGACACCCCCCACTCTGGAAACACCATATATTTT
v_call: TRBV5-6; d_call: TRBD2; j_call: TRBJ2-1; clone_size: NA; cdr3_aa: CASSLVVAGGFNEQFF; cdr3_nt: TGTGCCAGCAGCTTGGTGGTAGCGGGAGGGTTCAATGAGCAGTTCTTC
v_call: TRBV5-1; d_call: TRBD1; j_call: TRBJ1-4; clone_size: NA; cdr3_aa: CASSFGQVATNEKLFF; cdr3_nt: TGCGCCAGCAGTTTTGGACAGGTTGCAACTAATGAAAAACTGTTTTTT
v_call: TRBV25-1; d_call: NA; j_call: TRBJ1-1; clone_size: NA; cdr3_aa: CASSGNTEAFF; cdr3_nt: TGTGCCAGCAGTGGGAACACTGAAGCTTTCTTT
v_call: TRBV4-1; d_call: NA; j_call: TRBJ2-3; clone_size: NA; cdr3_aa: CASSQVNSPDTQYF; cdr3_nt: TGCGCCAGCAGCCAAGTCAATTCCCCAGATACGCAGTATTTT
v_call: TRBV7-2; d_call: TRBD2; j_call: TRBJ2-1; clone_size: NA; cdr3_aa: CASSLAQLAGYNEQFF; cdr3_nt: TGTGCCAGCAGCTTAGCCCAACTAGCGGGGTACAATGAGCAGTTCTTC
v_call: TRBV11-2; d_call: NA; j_call: TRBJ2-7; clone_size: NA; cdr3_aa: CASSLAVAMPYEQYF; cdr3_nt: TGTGCCAGCAGCTTAGCCGTGGCAATGCCCTACGAGCAGTACTTC
v_call: TRBV7-2; d_call: TRBD1; j_call: TRBJ2-5; clone_size: NA; cdr3_aa: CASSTIGGWETQYF; cdr3_nt: TGTGCCAGCAGCACCATAGGGGGCTGGGAGACCCAGTACTTC
v_call: TRBV5-4; d_call: TRBD1; j_call: TRBJ2-2; clone_size: NA; cdr3_aa: CASSPPRQGYTGELFF; cdr3_nt: TGTGCCAGCAGCCCTCCCCGACAGGGCTACACCGGGGAGCTGTTTTTT
v_call: TRBV9; d_call: TRBD2; j_call: TRBJ2-1; clone_size: NA; cdr3_aa: CASSERGGTSGSVNEQFF; cdr3_nt: TGTGCCAGCAGCGAGCGGGGGGGAACTAGCGGGAGTGTTAATGAGCAGTTCTTC
v_call: TRBV10-2; d_call: TRBD1; j_call: TRBJ2-5; clone_size: once; cdr3_aa: CASRGGQGAETQYF; cdr3_nt: TGCGCCAGCAGGGGGGGACAGGGGGCCGAGACCCAGTACTTC
v_call: TRBV7-6; d_call: NA; j_call: TRBJ2-7; clone_size: NA; cdr3_aa: CASSLVATEATYEQYF; cdr3_nt: TGTGCCAGCAGCTTAGTAGCGACTGAGGCTACCTACGAGCAGTACTTC
v_call: TRBV10-3; d_call: NA; j_call: TRBJ2-3; clone_size: NA; cdr3_aa: CAIRAASTDTQYF; cdr3_nt: TGTGCCATCAGGGCAGCTAGCACAGATACGCAGTATTTT
v_call: TRBV5-4; d_call: TRBD2; j_call: TRBJ2-5; clone_size: NA; cdr3_aa: CASSFSSGSPETQYF; cdr3_nt: TGTGCCAGCAGCTTCTCTAGCGGGAGCCCAGAGACCCAGTACTTC
v_call: TRBV5-1; d_call: TRBD1; j_call: TRBJ2-4; clone_size: NA; cdr3_aa: CASSLGTGWNIQYF; cdr3_nt: TGCGCCAGCAGCTTGGGGACAGGTTGGAACATTCAGTACTTC